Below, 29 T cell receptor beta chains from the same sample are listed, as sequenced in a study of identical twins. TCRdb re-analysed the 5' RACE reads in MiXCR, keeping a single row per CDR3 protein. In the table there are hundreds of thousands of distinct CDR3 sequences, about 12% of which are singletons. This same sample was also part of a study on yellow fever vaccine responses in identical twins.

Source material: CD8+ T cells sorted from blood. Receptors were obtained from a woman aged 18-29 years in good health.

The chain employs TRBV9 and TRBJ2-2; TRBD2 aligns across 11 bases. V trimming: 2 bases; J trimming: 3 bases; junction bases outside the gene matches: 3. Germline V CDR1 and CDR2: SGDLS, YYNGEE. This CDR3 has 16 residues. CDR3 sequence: CASSVALAGDTGELFF. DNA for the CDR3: TGTGCCAGCAGCGTGGCACTAGCGGGAGACACCGGGGAGCTGTTTTTT.

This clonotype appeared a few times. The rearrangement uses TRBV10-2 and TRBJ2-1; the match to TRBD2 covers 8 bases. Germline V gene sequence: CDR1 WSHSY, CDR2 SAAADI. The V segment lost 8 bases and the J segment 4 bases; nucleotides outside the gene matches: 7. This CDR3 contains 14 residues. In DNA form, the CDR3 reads TGCGCCAGCGCCACCAGCGGGGGTTACAATGAGCAGTTCTTC. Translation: CASATSGGYNEQFF.

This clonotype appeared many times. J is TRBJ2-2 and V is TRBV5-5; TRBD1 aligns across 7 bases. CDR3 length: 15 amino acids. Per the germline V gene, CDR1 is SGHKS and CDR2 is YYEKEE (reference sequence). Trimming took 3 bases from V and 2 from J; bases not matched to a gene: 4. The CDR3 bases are TGTGCCAGCAGCTACCGACAGGGCAACACCGGGGAGCTGTTTTTT. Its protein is CASSYRQGNTGELFF.

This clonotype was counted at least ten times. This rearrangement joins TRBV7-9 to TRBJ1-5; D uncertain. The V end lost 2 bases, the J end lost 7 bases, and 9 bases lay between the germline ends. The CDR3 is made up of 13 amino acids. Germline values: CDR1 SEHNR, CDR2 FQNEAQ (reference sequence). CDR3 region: CASSLWGRQPQHF. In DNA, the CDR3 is TGTGCCAGCAGCTTATGGGGTAGACAGCCCCAGCATTTT.

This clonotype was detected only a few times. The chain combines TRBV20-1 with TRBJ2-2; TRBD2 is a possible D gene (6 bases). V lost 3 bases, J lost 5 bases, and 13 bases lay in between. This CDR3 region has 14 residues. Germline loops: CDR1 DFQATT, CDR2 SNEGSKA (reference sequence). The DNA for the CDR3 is TGCAGTGCTAGTGCCGGGGCGGGGACCGGGGAGCTGTTTTTT. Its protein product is CSASAGAGTGELFF.

The CDR3 loop is CASSNGADRAENIQYF. In DNA, the CDR3 is TGTGCCAGCAGCAACGGTGCGGACAGGGCTGAAAACATTCAGTACTTC. The J gene is TRBJ2-4, the V gene TRBV7-9; 8 bases are a match to TRBD1. Germline CDR1 is SEHNR and CDR2 is FQNEAQ (reference sequence). J lost 5 bases, V lost 5 bases, and 11 bases had no gene match. There are 16 residues in the CDR3.

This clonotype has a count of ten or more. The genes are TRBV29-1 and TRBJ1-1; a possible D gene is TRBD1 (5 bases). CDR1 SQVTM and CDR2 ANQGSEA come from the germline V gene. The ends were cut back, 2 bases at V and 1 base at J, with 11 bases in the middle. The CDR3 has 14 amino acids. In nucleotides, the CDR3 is TGCAGCGTTGAATTCGACAGAGAGAACACTGAAGCTTTCTTT. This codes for CSVEFDRENTEAFF.

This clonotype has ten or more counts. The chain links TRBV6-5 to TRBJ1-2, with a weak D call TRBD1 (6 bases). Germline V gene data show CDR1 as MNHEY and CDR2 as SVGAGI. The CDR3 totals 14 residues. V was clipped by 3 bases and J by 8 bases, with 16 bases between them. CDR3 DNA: TGTGCCAGCAGTTATTTTGGCAGGGGCGAAGGCTACACCTTC. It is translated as CASSYFGRGEGYTF.

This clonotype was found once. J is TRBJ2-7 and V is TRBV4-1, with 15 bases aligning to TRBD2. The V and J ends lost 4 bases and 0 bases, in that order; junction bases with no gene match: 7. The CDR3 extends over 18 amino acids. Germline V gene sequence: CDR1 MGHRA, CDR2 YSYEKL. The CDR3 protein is CASSPLWTSGGDSYEQYF. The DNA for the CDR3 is TGCGCCAGCAGCCCCCTGTGGACTAGCGGGGGGGACTCCTACGAGCAGTACTTC.

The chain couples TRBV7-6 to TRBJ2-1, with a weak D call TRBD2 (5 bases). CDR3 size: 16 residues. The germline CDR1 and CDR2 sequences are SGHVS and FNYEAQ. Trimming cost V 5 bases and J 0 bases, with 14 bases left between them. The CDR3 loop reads CASSQRLGSSYNEQFF. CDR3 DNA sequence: TGTGCCAGCAGCCAACGGCTAGGGAGCTCCTACAATGAGCAGTTCTTC. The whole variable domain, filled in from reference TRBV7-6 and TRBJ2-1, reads GAGVSQSPRYKVTKRGQDVALRCDPISGHVSLYWYRQALGQGPEFLTYFNYEAQQDKSGLPNDRFSAERPEGSISTLTIQRTEQRDSAMYRCASSQRLGSSYNEQFFGPGTRLTVL.

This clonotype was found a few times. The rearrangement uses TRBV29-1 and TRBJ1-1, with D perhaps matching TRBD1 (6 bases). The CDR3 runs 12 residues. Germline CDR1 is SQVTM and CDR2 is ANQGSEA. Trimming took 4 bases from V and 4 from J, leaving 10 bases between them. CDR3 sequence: CSVVDSITEAFF. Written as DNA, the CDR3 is TGCAGCGTTGTGGACAGTATCACTGAAGCTTTCTTT.

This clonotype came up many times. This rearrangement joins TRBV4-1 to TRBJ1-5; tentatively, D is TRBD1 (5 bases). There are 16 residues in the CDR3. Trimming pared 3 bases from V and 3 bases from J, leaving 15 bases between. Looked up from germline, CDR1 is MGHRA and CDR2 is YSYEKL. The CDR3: CASSQKEGAINQPQHF. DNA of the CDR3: TGCGCCAGCAGCCAGAAGGAAGGGGCGATCAATCAGCCCCAGCATTTT.

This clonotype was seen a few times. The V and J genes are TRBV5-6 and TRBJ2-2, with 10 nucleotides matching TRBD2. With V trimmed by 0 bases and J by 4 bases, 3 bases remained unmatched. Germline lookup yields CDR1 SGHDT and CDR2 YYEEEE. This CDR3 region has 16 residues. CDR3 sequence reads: CASSLALAGSTGELFF. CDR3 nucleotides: TGTGCCAGCAGCTTGGCACTAGCGGGAAGCACCGGGGAGCTGTTTTTT. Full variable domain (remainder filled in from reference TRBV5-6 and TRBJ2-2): DAGVTQSPTHLIKTRGQQVTLRCSPKSGHDTVSWYQQALGQGPQFIFQYYEEEERQRGNFPDRFSGHQFPNYSSELNVNALLLGDSALYLCASSLALAGSTGELFFGEGSRLTVL.

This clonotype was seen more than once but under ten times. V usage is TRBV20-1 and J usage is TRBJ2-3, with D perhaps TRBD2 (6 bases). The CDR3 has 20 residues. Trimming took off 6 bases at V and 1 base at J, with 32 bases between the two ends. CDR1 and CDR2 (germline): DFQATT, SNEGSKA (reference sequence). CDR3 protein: CSAQPYAGRTPGSRTDTQYF. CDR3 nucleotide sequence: TGCAGTGCCCAACCCTATGCGGGGCGAACCCCAGGCTCCCGCACAGATACGCAGTATTTT.

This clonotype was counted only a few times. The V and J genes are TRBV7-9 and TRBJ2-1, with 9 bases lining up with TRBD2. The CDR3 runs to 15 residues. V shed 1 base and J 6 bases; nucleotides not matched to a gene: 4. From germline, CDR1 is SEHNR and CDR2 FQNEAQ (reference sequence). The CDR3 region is CASSLVGGRANEQFF. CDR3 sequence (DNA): TGTGCCAGCAGCTTAGTCGGCGGGAGGGCCAATGAGCAGTTCTTC.

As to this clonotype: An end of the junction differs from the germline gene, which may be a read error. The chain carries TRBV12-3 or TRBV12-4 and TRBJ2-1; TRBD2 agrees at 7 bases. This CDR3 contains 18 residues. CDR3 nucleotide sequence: TGTACCAGCAGTTTAGCGCGGTCTAGCGGCAGCTCCTACAATGAGCAGTTCTTC. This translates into CTSSLARSSGSSYNEQFF.

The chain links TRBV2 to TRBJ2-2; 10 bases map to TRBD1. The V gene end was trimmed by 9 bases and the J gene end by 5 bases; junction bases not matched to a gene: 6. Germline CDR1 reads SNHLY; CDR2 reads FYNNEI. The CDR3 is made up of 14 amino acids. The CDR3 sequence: CAREGTGVTGELFF. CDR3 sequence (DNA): TGTGCCAGGGAGGGGACAGGGGTTACCGGGGAGCTGTTTTTT.

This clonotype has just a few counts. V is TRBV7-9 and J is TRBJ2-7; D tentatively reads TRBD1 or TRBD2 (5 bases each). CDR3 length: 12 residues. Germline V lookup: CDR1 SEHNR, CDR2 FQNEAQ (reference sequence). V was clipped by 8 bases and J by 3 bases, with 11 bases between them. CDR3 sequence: CASSGPSYEQYF. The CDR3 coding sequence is TGTGCCAGCTCGGGACCCAGCTACGAGCAGTACTTC.

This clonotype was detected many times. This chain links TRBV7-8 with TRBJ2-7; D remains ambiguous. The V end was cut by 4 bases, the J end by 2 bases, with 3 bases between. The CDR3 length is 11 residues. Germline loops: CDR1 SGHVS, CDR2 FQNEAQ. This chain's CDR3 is CASSSTYEQYV. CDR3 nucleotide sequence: TGTGCCAGCAGCTCAACCTACGAGCAGTACGTC.

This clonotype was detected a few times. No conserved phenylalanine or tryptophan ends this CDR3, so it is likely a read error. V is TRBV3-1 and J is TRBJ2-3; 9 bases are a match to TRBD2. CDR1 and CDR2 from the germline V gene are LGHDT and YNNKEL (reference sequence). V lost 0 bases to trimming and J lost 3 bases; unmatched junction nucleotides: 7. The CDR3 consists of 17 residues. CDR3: CASSQDTSGPGTDTQYV. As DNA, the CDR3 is TGTGCCAGCAGCCAAGACACTAGCGGGCCAGGAACAGATACGCAGTATGTT.

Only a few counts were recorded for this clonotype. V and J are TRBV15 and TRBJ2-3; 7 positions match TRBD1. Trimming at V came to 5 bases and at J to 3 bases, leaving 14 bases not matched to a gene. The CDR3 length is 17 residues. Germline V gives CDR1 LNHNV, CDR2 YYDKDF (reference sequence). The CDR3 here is CATSFPRTGTVTDTQYF. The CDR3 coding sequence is TGTGCCACCAGCTTTCCAAGGACAGGAACCGTTACAGATACGCAGTATTTT.

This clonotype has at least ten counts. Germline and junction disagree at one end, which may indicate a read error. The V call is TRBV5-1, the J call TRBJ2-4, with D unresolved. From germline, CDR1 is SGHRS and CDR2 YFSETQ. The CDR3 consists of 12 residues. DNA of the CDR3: TGCGCCAGCAGGTTGGACGGAAACATTCAGTACTTC. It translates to CASRLDGNIQYF. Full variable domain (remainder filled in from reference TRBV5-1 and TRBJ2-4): KAGVTQTPRYLIKTRGQQVTLSCSPISGHRSVSWYQQTPGQGLQFLFEYFSETQRNKGNFPGRFSGRQFSNSRSEMNVSTLELGDSALYLCASRLDGNIQYFGAGTRLSVL.

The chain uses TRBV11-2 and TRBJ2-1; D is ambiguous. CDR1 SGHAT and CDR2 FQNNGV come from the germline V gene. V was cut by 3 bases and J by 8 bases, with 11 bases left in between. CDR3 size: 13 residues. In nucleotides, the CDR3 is TGTGCCAGCAGCTTTGTCGACCACGATGAGCAGTTCTTC. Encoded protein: CASSFVDHDEQFF. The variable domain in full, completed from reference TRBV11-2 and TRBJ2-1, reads EAGVAQSPRYKIIEKRQSVAFWCNPISGHATLYWYQQILGQGPKLLIQFQNNGVVDDSQLPKDRFSAERLKGVDSTLKIQPAKLEDSAVYLCASSFVDHDEQFFGPGTRLTVL.

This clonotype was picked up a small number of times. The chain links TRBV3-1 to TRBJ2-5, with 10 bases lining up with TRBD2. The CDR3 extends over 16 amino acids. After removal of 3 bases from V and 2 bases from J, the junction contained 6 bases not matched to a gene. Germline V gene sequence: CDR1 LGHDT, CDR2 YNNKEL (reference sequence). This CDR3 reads CASSHIAGGGQETQYF. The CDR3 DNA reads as TGTGCCAGCAGCCACATAGCGGGGGGTGGGCAAGAGACCCAGTACTTC.

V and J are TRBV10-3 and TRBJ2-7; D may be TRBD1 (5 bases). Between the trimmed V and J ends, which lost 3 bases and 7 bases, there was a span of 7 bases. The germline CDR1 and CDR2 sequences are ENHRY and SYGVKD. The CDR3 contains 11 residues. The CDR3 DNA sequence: TGTGCCATCAGTGACAGGGTTGAGCAGTACTTC. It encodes CAISDRVEQYF.

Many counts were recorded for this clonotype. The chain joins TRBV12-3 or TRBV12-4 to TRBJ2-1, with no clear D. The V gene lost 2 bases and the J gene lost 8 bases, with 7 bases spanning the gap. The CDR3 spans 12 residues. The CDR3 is CASSLNGYEQFF. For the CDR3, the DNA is TGTGCCAGCAGTTTAAATGGGTATGAGCAGTTCTTC.

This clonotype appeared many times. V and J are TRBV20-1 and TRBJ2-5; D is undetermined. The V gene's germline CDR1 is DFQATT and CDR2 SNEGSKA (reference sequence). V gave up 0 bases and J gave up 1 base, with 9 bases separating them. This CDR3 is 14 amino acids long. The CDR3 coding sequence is TGCAGTGCTAGAGATGTCTCAGTCCAAGAGACCCAGTACTTC. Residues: CSARDVSVQETQYF.

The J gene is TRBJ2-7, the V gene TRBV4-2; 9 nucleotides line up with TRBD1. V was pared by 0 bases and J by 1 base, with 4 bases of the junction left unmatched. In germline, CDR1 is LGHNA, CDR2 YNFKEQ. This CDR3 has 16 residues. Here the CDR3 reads CASSQEGTGTSYEQYF. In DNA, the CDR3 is TGTGCCAGCAGCCAAGAAGGGACAGGGACTTCCTACGAGCAGTACTTC.

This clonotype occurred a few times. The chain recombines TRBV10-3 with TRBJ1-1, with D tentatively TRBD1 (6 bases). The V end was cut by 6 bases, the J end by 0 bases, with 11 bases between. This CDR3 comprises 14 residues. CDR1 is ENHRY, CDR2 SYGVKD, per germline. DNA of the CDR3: TGTGCCATCAGGGCAGGGGATTTGAACACTGAAGCTTTCTTT. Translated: CAIRAGDLNTEAFF.